This T cell receptor beta chain was sequenced for a study of Graves' ophthalmopathy and Graves' hyperthyroidism. The CDR3 sequence is 15 residues long. V was pared by 0 bases and J by 0 bases, with 7 bases between. Germline V gene sequence: CDR1 SGDLS, CDR2 YYNGEE. For repertoire sequencing, the TCR beta CDR3 regions were amplified from RNA transcripts. The authors performed first-round RT-PCR with HTBI primers and then a second-round multiplex PCR. TCRdb re-derived calls from the multiplex PCR reads in MiXCR, one entry per CDR3 protein. The table has about 500,000 distinct CDR3 sequences, around 14% seen once.

This receptor was obtained from a woman aged 30 to 39 with Graves' ophthalmopathy. The V and J genes are TRBV9 and TRBJ1-5; D is ambiguous. The sequencing sample was made of blood. The CDR3 nucleotides are TGTGCCAGCAGCGTAGATGGGGTTAGCAATCAGCCCCAGCATTTT. Amino acid sequence: CASSVDGVSNQPQHF.